The rows below give T cell receptor beta chains drawn from one sample of a study of CXCR3-negative and CXCR3-positive naive CD8 T cells. TCRdb reanalyzed the 5' RACE reads, giving one entry per CDR3 protein sequence and no DNA. In total, the table holds 150,000 or so distinct CDR3 sequences. The sequenced material came from naive CXCR3+ CD8+ T cells from blood. Receptors originate from a human donor in good health. Some clones in this sample may be carry-over from other donors' samples. Each CDR3 is given with its conserved first and last residue.

>TRBV5-4|TRBJ2-1
CASSSGLAGVVEQFF
>TRBV5-6|TRBJ2-7
CASSWGGYEQYF
>TRBV27|TRBJ2-1
CASSLSPASSYNEQFF
>TRBV10-3|TRBJ2-3
CAISERGPASTDTQYF
>TRBV9|TRBJ1-2
CASSVLTQGVPSDGYTF
>TRBV12-3/TRBV12-4|TRBJ1-2
CASSLGGGYTF
>TRBV20-1|TRBJ2-7
CSARAVHSGTYEQYF
>TRBV11-2|TRBJ2-7
CASSANPDIYYEQYF
>TRBV3-1|TRBJ1-1
CASSQDFVSTKAFF
>TRBV19|TRBJ1-2
CASSPGETDGYTF
>TRBV9|TRBJ2-5
CASSVTASGGETQYF
>TRBV6-5|TRBJ2-3
CASSEEGQKQYF
>TRBV19|TRBJ2-3
CASSPLIGGTDTQYF
>TRBV27|TRBJ2-1
CASSPGLAGDWDYNEQFF
>TRBV11-2|TRBJ2-1
CASSLRNYNEQFF
>TRBV6-2/TRBV6-3|TRBJ1-2
CATSGQGYGYTF
>TRBV9|TRBJ2-3
CASSGKAGGSTDTQYF
>TRBV7-9|TRBJ2-1
CASSLAVRGIEQFF
>TRBV29-1|TRBJ1-2
CSVEPTGSYGYTF
>TRBV7-8|TRBJ2-1
CASSSTPRGQFF
>TRBV24-1|TRBJ2-2
CATSDLTNTGELFF
>TRBV27|TRBJ2-5
CASSFAGETQYF
>TRBV5-1|TRBJ2-7
CASSNSVYEQYF
>TRBV4-3|TRBJ1-1
CASSHLDRPNTEAFF
>TRBV30|TRBJ1-1
CAWSVTGFVEAFF
>TRBV2|TRBJ2-3
CASSVNTDTQYF
>TRBV7-2|TRBJ2-7
CASSRGDTPYEQYF
>TRBV28|TRBJ2-7
CASGRYQGHSYEQYF
>TRBV7-2|TRBJ2-1
CASSLVGDEQFF
>TRBV12-3/TRBV12-4|TRBJ1-3
CATLVRSGNTIYF
>TRBV5-1|TRBJ2-7
CASRFGEGQQYEQYF
>TRBV5-6|TRBJ2-7
CASSWGTGPSYEQYF
>TRBV7-2|TRBJ2-7
CASSSGTSAYEQYF
>TRBV7-9|TRBJ2-7
CASRETGGYEQYF
>TRBV7-6|TRBJ1-2
CASSQDPGQGPGGDYGYTF